The clone carrying this T cell receptor (beta chain) turned up a few times. Antigen: not known. Germline V gene data show CDR1 as WNHNN and CDR2 as SYGVQD (reference sequence). The CDR3 consists of 15 residues. V lost 2 bases and J lost 9; bases outside the gene matches: 8. This specimen belongs to a study of shared clonotypes between healthy human individuals. Study-level background: Participating donors consisted of two women and a few men aged 18 to 49.

Adult donors, all healthy and HIV-negative, had no recent acute infections or vaccinations. Overall study results and limits: It was the non-shared clonotypes that had lower generation probabilities than clonotypes shared by all four donors.

Clones were sequenced by immunoSEQ multiplex PCR, and TCRdb holds only the in-frame ones, with some missing. Of hundreds of thousands of clones in the sample, 60% to 75% were seen once. Input material: memory CD4+ T cells sorted from blood. Specified subset: CD45RA-negative fraction. The chain has TRBV10-1 and TRBJ2-1, with 9 bases identical to TRBD1. This TCR came from a woman between 25 and 40 years old in good health. The CDR3 here is CASSEHRGREGEQFF. CDR3 nucleotides: TGCGCCAGCAGTGAGCACAGGGGGCGTGAAGGTGAGCAGTTCTTC.